The present T cell receptor (beta chain) was sequenced within a study of vaccination and CD4 T cells after COVID-19. Turning to this clonotype: Its antigen is undetermined.

With the Oncomine TCR Beta short-read assay, DNA from cultured CD4+ T cells was sequenced. TCRdb processed the PCR reads anew with MiXCR; each CDR3 protein has one entry. The repertoire consists of more than 9,000 distinct CDR3 sequences, with approximately 58% occurring once and the leading ten covering around 8%. Treatment described: roughly 10-day PBMC culture with coronavirus spike peptide pools or control peptides (ViraFEST assay). Expansion of antigen-specific T cells with peptide pools by ViraFEST preceded sequencing of TCRs. Trimming cost V 3 bases and J 1 base, with 3 bases left between them. This CDR3 has 12 amino acids.

This TCR was recovered from a human donor who had recovered from COVID-19. Sequencing used CD4+ T cells from blood, cultured in vitro. The J gene is TRBJ1-1, the V gene TRBV12-3 or TRBV12-4, with D unresolved. CDR3 region: CASSFANTEAFF. DNA for the CDR3: TGTGCCAGCAGTTTCGCGAACACTGAAGCTTTCTTT.